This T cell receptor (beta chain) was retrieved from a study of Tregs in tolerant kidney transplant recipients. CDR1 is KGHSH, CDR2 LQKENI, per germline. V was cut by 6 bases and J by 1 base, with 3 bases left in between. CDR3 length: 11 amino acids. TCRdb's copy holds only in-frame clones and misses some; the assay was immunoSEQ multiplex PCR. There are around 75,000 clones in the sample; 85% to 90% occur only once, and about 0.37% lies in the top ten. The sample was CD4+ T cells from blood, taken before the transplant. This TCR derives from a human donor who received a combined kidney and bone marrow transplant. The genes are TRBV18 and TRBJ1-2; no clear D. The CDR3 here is CASSSNYGYTF. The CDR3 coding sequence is TGTGCCAGCTCGAGTAACTATGGCTACACCTTC. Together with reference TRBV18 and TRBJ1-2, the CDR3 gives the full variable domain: NAGVMQNPRHLVRRRGQEARLRCSPMKGHSHVYWYRQLPEEGLKFMVYLQKENIIDESGMPKERFSAEFPKEGPSILRIQQVVRGDSAAYFCASSSNYGYTFGSGTRLTVV.